Listed below are T cell receptor beta chains from one sample, sequenced in a study of blood T cell repertoires in COVID-19. The assay was immunoSEQ multiplex PCR, and TCRdb's table has in-frame clones only and misses some. Among 200,000 to 250,000 clones listed, approximately 88% were seen once. Sample: PBMCs or T cells enriched from blood (not recorded which). The receptor source for this set is a woman in her twenties or thirties who had been exposed to COVID-19. CDR3s include the opening cysteine and the closing phenylalanine or tryptophan. Each record gives: D gene, V gene, J gene, clone size, CDR3 protein, CDR3 DNA. D genes are given only for firm matches. Expanded clones get a size class; other rows say once, few or many, or leave the size out.

d_gene: -
v_gene: TRBV7-2
j_gene: TRBJ1-5
abundance: -
CDR3aa: CASSRNPNREGSNQPQHF
CDR3nt: TGTGCCAGCAGCCGTAACCCGAACAGGGAAGGCAGCAATCAGCCCCAGCATTTT

d_gene: -
v_gene: TRBV7-9
j_gene: TRBJ2-5
abundance: -
CDR3aa: CASSPPVRDLHRETQYF
CDR3nt: TGTGCCAGCAGCCCACCGGTCCGGGACTTACATCGAGAGACCCAGTACTTC

d_gene: TRBD2
v_gene: TRBV27
j_gene: TRBJ2-3
abundance: -
CDR3aa: CASSYVLGLAGVRGTDTQYF
CDR3nt: TGTGCCAGCAGTTATGTCCTCGGTCTAGCGGGAGTACGGGGCACAGATACGCAGTATTTT

d_gene: TRBD1
v_gene: TRBV15
j_gene: TRBJ1-5
abundance: -
CDR3aa: CATSRETPGQGLYQPQHF
CDR3nt: TGTGCCACCAGCAGAGAAACCCCGGGACAGGGATTATATCAGCCCCAGCATTTT

d_gene: TRBD1
v_gene: TRBV19
j_gene: TRBJ1-4
abundance: -
CDR3aa: CASRDRGYEKLFF
CDR3nt: TGTGCCAGTAGGGACAGGGGTTATGAAAAACTGTTTTTT

d_gene: TRBD1
v_gene: TRBV4-1
j_gene: TRBJ1-2
abundance: -
CDR3aa: CASSQETGDGYTF
CDR3nt: TGCGCCAGCAGCCAAGAAACAGGGGATGGCTACACCTTC

d_gene: -
v_gene: TRBV5-1
j_gene: TRBJ2-3
abundance: -
CDR3aa: CASSLGVRGITDTQYF
CDR3nt: TGCGCCAGCAGCTTGGGCGTCAGGGGAATCACAGATACGCAGTATTTT

d_gene: -
v_gene: TRBV7-3
j_gene: TRBJ2-5
abundance: few
CDR3aa: CASSHRGTGTQYF
CDR3nt: TGTGCCAGCAGCCATAGGGGTACGGGGACCCAGTACTTC

d_gene: -
v_gene: TRBV5-6
j_gene: TRBJ1-1
abundance: -
CDR3aa: CASSLERGTEAFF
CDR3nt: TGTGCCAGCAGCTTGGAAAGGGGCACTGAAGCTTTCTTT

d_gene: TRBD1
v_gene: TRBV6-1
j_gene: TRBJ1-5
abundance: -
CDR3aa: CAGKTGGDQPQHF
CDR3nt: TGTGCCGGAAAGACAGGGGGCGATCAGCCCCAGCATTTT

d_gene: -
v_gene: TRBV5-1
j_gene: TRBJ1-1
abundance: -
CDR3aa: CASSSGRATEAFF
CDR3nt: TGCGCCAGCAGCTCGGGCAGGGCCACTGAAGCTTTCTTT

d_gene: -
v_gene: TRBV12-3/TRBV12-4
j_gene: TRBJ2-1
abundance: -
CDR3aa: CASRHRDEQFF
CDR3nt: TGTGCCAGCAGGCACAGGGATGAGCAGTTCTTC

d_gene: TRBD2
v_gene: TRBV2
j_gene: TRBJ2-3
abundance: -
CDR3aa: CASLRLAGSTDTQYF
CDR3nt: TGTGCCAGCCTAAGACTAGCAGGGAGCACAGATACGCAGTATTTT

d_gene: TRBD2
v_gene: TRBV5-5
j_gene: TRBJ2-1
abundance: -
CDR3aa: CASSLSTGTRTSDEQFF
CDR3nt: TGTGCCAGCAGCTTGTCTACCGGGACTAGAACAAGCGATGAGCAGTTCTTC

d_gene: TRBD2
v_gene: TRBV9
j_gene: TRBJ2-1
abundance: -
CDR3aa: CASSARDLRERNEQFF
CDR3nt: TGTGCCAGCAGCGCCAGGGATTTGCGGGAGCGGAATGAGCAGTTCTTC

d_gene: -
v_gene: TRBV14
j_gene: TRBJ1-2
abundance: once
CDR3aa: CASSFRGSYGYTF
CDR3nt: TGTGCCAGCAGCTTCAGGGGCTCCTATGGCTACACCTTC

d_gene: TRBD1
v_gene: TRBV7-6
j_gene: TRBJ2-5
abundance: -
CDR3aa: CASSSTRGETQYF
CDR3nt: TGTGCCAGCAGCAGTACCAGGGGGGAGACCCAGTACTTC